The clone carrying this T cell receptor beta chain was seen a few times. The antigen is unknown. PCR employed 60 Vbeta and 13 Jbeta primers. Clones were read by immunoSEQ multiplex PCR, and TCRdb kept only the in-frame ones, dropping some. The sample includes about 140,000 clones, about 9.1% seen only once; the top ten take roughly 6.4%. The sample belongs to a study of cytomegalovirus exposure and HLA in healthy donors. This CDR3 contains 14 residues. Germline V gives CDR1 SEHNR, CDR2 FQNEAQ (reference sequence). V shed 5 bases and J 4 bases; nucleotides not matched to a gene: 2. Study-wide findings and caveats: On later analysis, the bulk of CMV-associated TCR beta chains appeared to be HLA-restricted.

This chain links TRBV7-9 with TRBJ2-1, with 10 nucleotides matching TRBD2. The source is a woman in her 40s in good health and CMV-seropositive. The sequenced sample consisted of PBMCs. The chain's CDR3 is CASSLSGGYNEQFF. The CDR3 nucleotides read TGTGCCAGCAGCCTTAGCGGGGGGTACAATGAGCAGTTCTTC.